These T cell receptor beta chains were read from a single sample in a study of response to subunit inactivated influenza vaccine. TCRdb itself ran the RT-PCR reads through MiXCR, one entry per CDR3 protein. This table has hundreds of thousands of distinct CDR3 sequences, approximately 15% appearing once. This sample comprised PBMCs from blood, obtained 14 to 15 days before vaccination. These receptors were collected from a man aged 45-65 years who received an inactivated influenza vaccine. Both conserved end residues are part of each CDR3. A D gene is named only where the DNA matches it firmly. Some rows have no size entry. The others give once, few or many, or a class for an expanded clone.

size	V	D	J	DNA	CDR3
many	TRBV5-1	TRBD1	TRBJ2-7	TGTGCCAGCAGTTGGACAGGGAGCTCCTACGAGCAGTACTTC	CASSWTGSSYEQYF
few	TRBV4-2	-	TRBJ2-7	TGTGCCAGCAGCCAAGATGTCGGGGGTTCCTACGAGCAGTACTTC	CASSQDVGGSYEQYF
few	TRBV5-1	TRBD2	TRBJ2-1	TGCGCCAGCAGCTTGGCCCTAGCGGGAGGGCTAAATGAGCAGTTCTTC	CASSLALAGGLNEQFF
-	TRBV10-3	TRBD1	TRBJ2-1	TGTGCCATCAGTGAGACGGGACAGGGGAACAATGAGCAGTTCTTC	CAISETGQGNNEQFF
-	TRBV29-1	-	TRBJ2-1	TGCAGCGTTGACTGGATAGGGGGAAACAATGAGCAGTTCTTC	CSVDWIGGNNEQFF
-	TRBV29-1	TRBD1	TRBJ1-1	TGCAGCGTGACAGGGCCCATGAACACTGAAGCTTTCTTT	CSVTGPMNTEAFF
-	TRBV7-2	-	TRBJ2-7	TGTGCCAGCAGCTCCAGTCTGCGCTACGAGCAGTACTTC	CASSSSLRYEQYF
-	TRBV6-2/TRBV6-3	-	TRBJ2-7	TGTGCCAGCAGCAAGACTCCAAGCTCCTACGAGCAGTACTTC	CASSKTPSSYEQYF
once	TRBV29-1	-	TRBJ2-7	TGCAGCGTTGAACGTGGGGACGAGCAGTACTTC	CSVERGDEQYF
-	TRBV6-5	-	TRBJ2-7	TGTGCCAGCAGTTACTCGAACGGGATCTACGAGCAGTACTTC	CASSYSNGIYEQYF
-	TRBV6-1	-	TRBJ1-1	TGTGCCAGCAGTCCCCGGGCAGGAGGTAACACTGAAGCTTTCTTT	CASSPRAGGNTEAFF
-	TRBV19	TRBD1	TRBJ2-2	TGTGCCAGTAGAGGGGGGACAGGGATCACCGGGGAGCTGTTTTTT	CASRGGTGITGELFF
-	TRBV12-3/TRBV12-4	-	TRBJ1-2	TGTGCCAGCAGTTTCAGTACAGTCTATGGCTACACCTTC	CASSFSTVYGYTF
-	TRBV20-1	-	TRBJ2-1	TGCAGTGCTAGACCTTCTCAGGGAAGGGACTACAATGAGCAGTTCTTC	CSARPSQGRDYNEQFF
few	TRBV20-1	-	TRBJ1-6	TGCAGTGCTAGACCTAGGGGGAGCTCCTATAATTCACCCCTCCACTTT	CSARPRGSSYNSPLHF
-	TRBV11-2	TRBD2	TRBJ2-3	TGTGCCAGCAGCTTAGATCGTGGACTAGCAGTCCTCGCCGATACGCAGTATTTT	CASSLDRGLAVLADTQYF
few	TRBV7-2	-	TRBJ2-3	TGTGCCAGCAGCTTAGTGCTGCCCAAGCGGGATACGCAGTATTTT	CASSLVLPKRDTQYF
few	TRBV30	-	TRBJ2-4	TGTGCCTGGAGTCGGGCAGCCAAAAACATTCAGTACTTC	CAWSRAAKNIQYF